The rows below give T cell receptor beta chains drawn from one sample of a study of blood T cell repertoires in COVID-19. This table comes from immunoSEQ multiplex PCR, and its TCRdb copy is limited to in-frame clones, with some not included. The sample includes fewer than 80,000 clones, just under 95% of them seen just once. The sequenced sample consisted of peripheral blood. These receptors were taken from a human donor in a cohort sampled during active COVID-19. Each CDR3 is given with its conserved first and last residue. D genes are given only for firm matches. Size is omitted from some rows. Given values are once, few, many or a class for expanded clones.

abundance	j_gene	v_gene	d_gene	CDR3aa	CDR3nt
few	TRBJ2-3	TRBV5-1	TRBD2	CASSLVGEGKDTQYF	TGCGCCAGCAGCTTGGTGGGGGAGGGAAAAGATACGCAGTATTTT
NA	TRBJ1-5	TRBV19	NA	CASSLGSRQKYSQPQHF	TGTGCCAGTAGTTTGGGATCGCGACAGAAGTACAGTCAGCCCCAGCATTTT
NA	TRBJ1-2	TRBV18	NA	CASSPPSDYGYTF	TGTGCCAGCTCACCACCCAGTGACTATGGCTACACCTTC
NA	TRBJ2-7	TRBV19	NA	CASNPGHGEQYF	TGTGCCAGTAACCCGGGACATGGGGAGCAGTACTTC
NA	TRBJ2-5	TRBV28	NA	CASSLVTDYLETQYF	TGTGCCAGCAGTTTAGTGACAGATTACTTAGAGACCCAGTACTTC
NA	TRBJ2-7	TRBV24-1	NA	CATSDLWQDEQYF	TGTGCCACCAGTGATTTGTGGCAGGACGAGCAGTACTTC
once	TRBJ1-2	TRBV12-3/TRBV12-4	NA	CASSPSFYGYTF	TGTGCCAGCAGTCCAAGCTTCTATGGCTACACCTTC
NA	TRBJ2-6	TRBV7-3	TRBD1	CASSLTGTAGANVLTF	TGTGCCAGCAGCTTAACTGGGACAGCTGGGGCCAACGTCCTGACTTTC
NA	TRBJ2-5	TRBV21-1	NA	CASSKWLAGGRTQYF	TGTGCCAGCAGCAAATGGCTAGCGGGAGGGCGGACCCAGTACTTC
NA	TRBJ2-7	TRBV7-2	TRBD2	CASSSQTSGHPYEQYF	TGTGCCAGCAGCTCGCAGACTAGCGGGCATCCCTACGAGCAGTACTTC
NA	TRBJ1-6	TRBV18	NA	CASSPRARGSNSPLHF	TGTGCCAGCTCACCACGGGCCCGGGGGTCAAATTCACCCCTCCACTTT
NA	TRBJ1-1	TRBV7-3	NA	CASSRDRNTEAFF	TGTGCCAGCAGCCGAGACAGGAACACTGAAGCTTTCTTT
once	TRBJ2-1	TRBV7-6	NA	CASSLFQENNEQFF	TGTGCCAGCAGCTTATTCCAGGAAAACAATGAGCAGTTCTTC
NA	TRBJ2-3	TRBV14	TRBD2	CASSSGGAGTDTQYF	TGTGCCAGCAGCTCGGGGGGAGCGGGGACAGATACGCAGTATTTT
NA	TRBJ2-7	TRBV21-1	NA	CAARGEQYF	TGTGCCGCCCGGGGGGAGCAGTACTTC
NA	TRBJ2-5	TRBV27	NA	CASSNGRTAQETQYF	TGTGCCAGCAGTAATGGAAGGACAGCCCAAGAGACCCAGTACTTC
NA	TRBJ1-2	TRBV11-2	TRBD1	CASSPSDRGPNYGYTF	TGTGCCAGCAGCCCCTCAGACAGGGGGCCCAACTATGGCTACACCTTC
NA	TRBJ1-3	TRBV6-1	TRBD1	CASSEETGAGNTIYF	TGTGCCAGCAGTGAGGAGACAGGGGCTGGAAACACCATATATTTT
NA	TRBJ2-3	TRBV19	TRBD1	CASSPRDRGTDTQYF	TGTGCCAGTAGTCCGAGGGACAGGGGCACAGATACGCAGTATTTT
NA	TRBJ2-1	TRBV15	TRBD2	CATSRVAGGLVEQFF	TGTGCCACCAGCAGAGTGGCGGGGGGCCTAGTAGAGCAGTTCTTC
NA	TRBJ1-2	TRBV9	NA	CASSAPLTTGPHYGYTF	TGTGCCAGCAGCGCCCCCTTAACAACAGGACCTCACTATGGCTACACCTTC
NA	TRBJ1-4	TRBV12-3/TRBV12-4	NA	CGSRGLNEKLFF	TGTGGTTCCAGGGGCCTTAATGAAAAACTGTTTTTT
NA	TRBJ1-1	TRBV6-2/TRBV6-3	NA	CASSYIRQGITEAFF	TGTGCCAGCAGTTACATCAGGCAGGGTATCACTGAAGCTTTCTTT
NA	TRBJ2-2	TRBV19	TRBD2	CATPAGDNTGELFF	TGTGCCACCCCGGCGGGGGATAACACCGGGGAGCTGTTTTTT
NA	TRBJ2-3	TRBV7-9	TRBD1	CASSLTGSTDTQYF	TGTGCCAGCAGCTTGACAGGGAGCACAGATACGCAGTATTTT